Described below is a single T cell receptor (beta chain) sequence and its context. Its antigen is not known. Sequenced with the Oncomine TCR Beta short-read assay was DNA taken from cultured CD4+ T cells. In TCRdb, the PCR reads were re-called with MiXCR into one record per CDR3 protein. The data hold roughly 12,000 distinct CDR3 sequences, with around 80% observed a single time. V dropped 2 bases and J dropped 0 bases, with 9 bases sitting between them. This CDR3 spans 15 amino acids. Germline-derived CDR1 and CDR2 are SEHNR and FQNEAQ (reference sequence). Regarding treatment: roughly 10-day PBMC culture with coronavirus spike peptide pools or control peptides (ViraFEST assay). The sample is drawn from a study of vaccination and CD4 T cells after COVID-19.

The chain links TRBV7-9 to TRBJ2-3, with D possibly matching TRBD2 (6 bases). Sequencing input: CD4+ T cells from blood, cultured in vitro. The sequence derives from a human donor who had recovered from COVID-19. DNA of the CDR3: TGTGCCAGCAGCTTAACGGGACTGAGCACAGATACGCAGTATTTT. Its translation is CASSLTGLSTDTQYF.